This is a list of T cell receptor beta chains from one sample in a study of naive and memory T cell subsets. MiXCR, run by TCRdb on the 5' RACE reads, gives a single entry per CDR3 protein. This table has some 60,000 distinct CDR3 sequences, approximately 8% appearing once. These receptors all stem from a female donor in good health. CDR3s include the opening cysteine and the closing phenylalanine or tryptophan. The order of the fields is CDR3 length, clone size, J gene, V gene, CDR3 protein. Some rows mark clone size as missing; the rest say once, few, many or name a class of expanded clone.

CDR3 length: 15
clone size: .
J gene: TRBJ2-5
V gene: TRBV7-3
CDR3 protein: CASSRAGASQETQYF

CDR3 length: 13
clone size: .
J gene: TRBJ2-5
V gene: TRBV12-3/TRBV12-4
CDR3 protein: CASTQNEGETQYF

CDR3 length: 15
clone size: many
J gene: TRBJ1-1
V gene: TRBV6-1
CDR3 protein: CASSDAGTGVTEAFF

CDR3 length: 15
clone size: .
J gene: TRBJ2-3
V gene: TRBV6-5
CDR3 protein: CASSYSRGRTDTQYF

CDR3 length: 13
clone size: many
J gene: TRBJ1-3
V gene: TRBV6-5
CDR3 protein: CASSYSPGNTIYF

CDR3 length: 16
clone size: many
J gene: TRBJ2-7
V gene: TRBV6-5
CDR3 protein: CASRPAGGQSGDEQYF

CDR3 length: 15
clone size: few
J gene: TRBJ2-2
V gene: TRBV12-3/TRBV12-4
CDR3 protein: CASSSRDRNTGELFF

CDR3 length: 13
clone size: .
J gene: TRBJ2-5
V gene: TRBV7-2
CDR3 protein: CASSLVRRETQYF

CDR3 length: 13
clone size: .
J gene: TRBJ1-2
V gene: TRBV28
CDR3 protein: CASSFGTGGGDTF

CDR3 length: 14
clone size: .
J gene: TRBJ1-5
V gene: TRBV6-6
CDR3 protein: CASSSGTGVQPQHF

CDR3 length: 17
clone size: few
J gene: TRBJ1-3
V gene: TRBV4-3
CDR3 protein: CASSQGFMGASGNTIYF

CDR3 length: 12
clone size: few
J gene: TRBJ2-7
V gene: TRBV6-2/TRBV6-3
CDR3 protein: CASSYPAYEQYF

CDR3 length: 13
clone size: .
J gene: TRBJ1-2
V gene: TRBV5-6
CDR3 protein: CASRLRSLYGDTF

CDR3 length: 14
clone size: many
J gene: TRBJ2-5
V gene: TRBV5-1
CDR3 protein: CASSLGYAQETQYF

CDR3 length: 14
clone size: many
J gene: TRBJ2-5
V gene: TRBV5-4
CDR3 protein: CASSLTGGQETQYF

CDR3 length: 13
clone size: many
J gene: TRBJ1-1
V gene: TRBV6-5
CDR3 protein: CASTQGRNTEAFF

CDR3 length: 14
clone size: .
J gene: TRBJ2-5
V gene: TRBV5-5
CDR3 protein: CASSLGEGGETQYF

CDR3 length: 16
clone size: many
J gene: TRBJ1-1
V gene: TRBV20-1
CDR3 protein: CSAIPQTGTANTEAFF

CDR3 length: 16
clone size: many
J gene: TRBJ1-1
V gene: TRBV7-9
CDR3 protein: CASSLALGQVGTEAFF

CDR3 length: 14
clone size: .
J gene: TRBJ2-1
V gene: TRBV25-1
CDR3 protein: CASRDRSGALGQFF

CDR3 length: 15
clone size: once
J gene: TRBJ2-2
V gene: TRBV19
CDR3 protein: CASRLAGVSTGELFF

CDR3 length: 13
clone size: many
J gene: TRBJ1-4
V gene: TRBV20-1
CDR3 protein: CSATRGRGEKLFF

CDR3 length: 18
clone size: .
J gene: TRBJ2-7
V gene: TRBV19
CDR3 protein: CASSIDARGWTETYEQYF

CDR3 length: 13
clone size: many
J gene: TRBJ1-4
V gene: TRBV18
CDR3 protein: CASSRGANEKLFF

CDR3 length: 16
clone size: .
J gene: TRBJ2-1
V gene: TRBV15
CDR3 protein: CATSRVRPESYNEQFF

CDR3 length: 15
clone size: few
J gene: TRBJ2-1
V gene: TRBV20-1
CDR3 protein: CSARPLGACRNEQFF

CDR3 length: 15
clone size: few
J gene: TRBJ2-7
V gene: TRBV5-5
CDR3 protein: CASRLTGTSSYEQYF

CDR3 length: 15
clone size: few
J gene: TRBJ2-2
V gene: TRBV11-2
CDR3 protein: CASRGLFSNTGELFF

CDR3 length: 14
clone size: .
J gene: TRBJ2-1
V gene: TRBV5-1
CDR3 protein: CATKTGGAGNEQFF

CDR3 length: 16
clone size: few
J gene: TRBJ1-1
V gene: TRBV19
CDR3 protein: CASWAPGLQGNTEAFF

CDR3 length: 15
clone size: many
J gene: TRBJ2-3
V gene: TRBV7-2
CDR3 protein: CASSPSQYGTDTQYF

CDR3 length: 13
clone size: few
J gene: TRBJ2-2
V gene: TRBV14
CDR3 protein: CASSQDRSGELFF

CDR3 length: 15
clone size: many
J gene: TRBJ1-5
V gene: TRBV7-2
CDR3 protein: CASSLVTGRNQPQHF

CDR3 length: 15
clone size: .
J gene: TRBJ2-5
V gene: TRBV12-5
CDR3 protein: CASGLEGTARETQYF

CDR3 length: 13
clone size: .
J gene: TRBJ2-1
V gene: TRBV29-1
CDR3 protein: CSVEGGSRNEQFF

CDR3 length: 13
clone size: few
J gene: TRBJ1-5
V gene: TRBV4-2
CDR3 protein: CASSQDLTQPQHF

CDR3 length: 14
clone size: few
J gene: TRBJ1-4
V gene: TRBV18
CDR3 protein: CASSPPSDRGNRFF

CDR3 length: 13
clone size: few
J gene: TRBJ1-1
V gene: TRBV5-5
CDR3 protein: CASSLAGNTEAFF

CDR3 length: 15
clone size: few
J gene: TRBJ2-7
V gene: TRBV9
CDR3 protein: CASSVGGGVRSEQYF

CDR3 length: 15
clone size: few
J gene: TRBJ1-5
V gene: TRBV29-1
CDR3 protein: CSVTGTGGAGQPQHF

CDR3 length: 16
clone size: many
J gene: TRBJ1-5
V gene: TRBV6-2/TRBV6-3
CDR3 protein: CASSYGSFRVYQPQHF

CDR3 length: 15
clone size: many
J gene: TRBJ2-7
V gene: TRBV6-2/TRBV6-3
CDR3 protein: CASSYSEYGTYEQYF

CDR3 length: 15
clone size: many
J gene: TRBJ1-5
V gene: TRBV28
CDR3 protein: CAGRGSLNSNQPQHF